A selection of T cell receptor beta chains follows, all from one sample in a study of blood T cell repertoires in COVID-19. This table comes from immunoSEQ multiplex PCR, and its TCRdb copy is limited to in-frame clones, with some not included. The top ten clones hold around 22% of a sample with about 75,000 clones, around 83% of them seen once. The sample comprised peripheral blood. The source of these receptors is a woman in her forties or fifties with acute or convalescent COVID-19. Each CDR3 is given with its conserved first and last residue. The D gene is left open where the match is weak. Clone sizes are given selectively: once, few, many, or a class where the clone is expanded.

clone size: .; V gene: TRBV18; D gene: TRBD1; J gene: TRBJ2-4; CDR3 protein: CASSPAGGKNIQYF; CDR3 DNA: TGTGCCAGCTCACCAGCAGGGGGAAAAAACATTCAGTACTTC
clone size: .; V gene: TRBV28; D gene: .; J gene: TRBJ2-2; CDR3 protein: CASSFLGQSSDGGPGELFF; CDR3 DNA: TGTGCCAGCAGTTTTCTTGGACAGAGCTCAGACGGTGGACCCGGGGAGCTGTTTTTT
clone size: .; V gene: TRBV18; D gene: .; J gene: TRBJ2-1; CDR3 protein: CASFNAHTPLIDEQFF; CDR3 DNA: TGTGCCAGCTTTAACGCACATACACCCTTGATCGATGAGCAGTTCTTC
clone size: .; V gene: TRBV3-1/TRBV3-2; D gene: .; J gene: TRBJ1-4; CDR3 protein: CASSQEVGRNEKLFF; CDR3 DNA: TGTGCCAGCAGCCAAGAGGTAGGGAGGAATGAAAAACTGTTTTTT
clone size: .; V gene: TRBV7-3; D gene: .; J gene: TRBJ2-3; CDR3 protein: CASSQWAGSTDTQYF; CDR3 DNA: TGTGCCAGCAGCCAATGGGCGGGAAGCACAGATACGCAGTATTTT
clone size: .; V gene: TRBV14; D gene: .; J gene: TRBJ2-4; CDR3 protein: CASSQLGKEGIQYF; CDR3 DNA: TGTGCCAGCAGCCAACTAGGGAAGGAGGGCATTCAGTACTTC
clone size: once; V gene: TRBV25-1; D gene: TRBD2; J gene: TRBJ2-1; CDR3 protein: CASRTSGSEVQFF; CDR3 DNA: TGTGCCAGCAGGACTAGCGGGAGTGAAGTGCAGTTCTTC
clone size: .; V gene: TRBV28; D gene: TRBD1; J gene: TRBJ1-6; CDR3 protein: CASSLNAQGNNSPLHF; CDR3 DNA: TGTGCCAGCAGTTTAAACGCACAGGGGAATAATTCACCCCTCCACTTT
clone size: .; V gene: TRBV18; D gene: TRBD1; J gene: TRBJ1-2; CDR3 protein: CASSPTTRGRTEGYTF; CDR3 DNA: TGTGCCAGCTCACCAACCACCAGGGGGCGGACTGAGGGCTACACCTTC
clone size: .; V gene: TRBV18; D gene: .; J gene: TRBJ2-1; CDR3 protein: CASSPLQNEQFF; CDR3 DNA: TGTGCCAGCTCACCCTTGCAGAATGAGCAGTTCTTC
clone size: .; V gene: TRBV5-5; D gene: .; J gene: TRBJ1-3; CDR3 protein: CASSLEPGLRTGNTIYF; CDR3 DNA: TGTGCCAGCAGCTTAGAACCGGGACTGAGGACTGGAAACACCATATATTTT
clone size: .; V gene: TRBV19; D gene: .; J gene: TRBJ2-3; CDR3 protein: CASTLGHPTDTQYF; CDR3 DNA: TGTGCCAGTACCCTCGGACATCCCACAGATACGCAGTATTTT
clone size: .; V gene: TRBV4-3; D gene: .; J gene: TRBJ2-1; CDR3 protein: CASSPGGHTTNEQFF; CDR3 DNA: TGCGCCAGCAGCCCGGGGGGCCACACTACAAATGAGCAGTTCTTC
clone size: .; V gene: TRBV30; D gene: .; J gene: TRBJ1-1; CDR3 protein: CAWSPLTGTEAFF; CDR3 DNA: TGTGCCTGGAGTCCCCTAACGGGAACTGAAGCTTTCTTT
clone size: .; V gene: TRBV9; D gene: TRBD1; J gene: TRBJ1-1; CDR3 protein: CASSSRTGQGEAFF; CDR3 DNA: TGTGCCAGCAGCTCGCGAACAGGACAGGGTGAAGCTTTCTTT
clone size: .; V gene: TRBV6-4; D gene: .; J gene: TRBJ1-1; CDR3 protein: CASRRGWNTEAFF; CDR3 DNA: TGTGCCAGCAGAAGGGGATGGAACACTGAAGCTTTCTTT
clone size: .; V gene: TRBV6-5; D gene: TRBD1; J gene: TRBJ2-1; CDR3 protein: CASRGDRGSANEQFF; CDR3 DNA: TGTGCCAGCAGAGGGGACAGGGGAAGCGCTAATGAGCAGTTCTTC
clone size: once; V gene: TRBV29-1; D gene: TRBD1; J gene: TRBJ1-4; CDR3 protein: CSVQGVTTNEKLFF; CDR3 DNA: TGCAGCGTGCAGGGGGTCACAACTAATGAAAAACTGTTTTTT
clone size: .; V gene: TRBV5-1; D gene: .; J gene: TRBJ1-4; CDR3 protein: CASSLLSGEKLFF; CDR3 DNA: TGCGCCAGCAGCTTATTGTCGGGAGAAAAACTGTTTTTT
clone size: .; V gene: TRBV2; D gene: TRBD2; J gene: TRBJ2-3; CDR3 protein: CASNPLVAGGSDTQYF; CDR3 DNA: TGTGCCAGCAACCCGTTGGTAGCGGGAGGGTCAGATACGCAGTATTTT
clone size: .; V gene: TRBV5-1; D gene: .; J gene: TRBJ2-1; CDR3 protein: CASSYGGSGSLPHNEQFF; CDR3 DNA: TGCGCCAGCAGCTACGGCGGGTCCGGGAGCCTTCCCCACAATGAGCAGTTCTTC
clone size: .; V gene: TRBV7-6; D gene: .; J gene: TRBJ2-7; CDR3 protein: CASSLATASTLYEQYF; CDR3 DNA: TGTGCCAGCAGCTTAGCTACCGCGTCGACTCTCTACGAGCAGTACTTC
clone size: .; V gene: TRBV4-3; D gene: TRBD1; J gene: TRBJ2-7; CDR3 protein: CASSQVTGNEQYF; CDR3 DNA: TGCGCCAGCAGCCAAGTGACAGGGAACGAGCAGTACTTC
clone size: .; V gene: TRBV2; D gene: TRBD1; J gene: TRBJ1-6; CDR3 protein: CASSEAWTGYSPLHF; CDR3 DNA: TGTGCCAGCAGTGAAGCCTGGACAGGATATTCACCCCTCCACTTT
clone size: .; V gene: TRBV2; D gene: .; J gene: TRBJ2-3; CDR3 protein: CASTSEYTDTQYF; CDR3 DNA: TGTGCCAGCACTAGCGAATACACAGATACGCAGTATTTT
clone size: .; V gene: TRBV7-2; D gene: TRBD2; J gene: TRBJ2-3; CDR3 protein: CASSLAGGIRTDTQYF; CDR3 DNA: TGTGCCAGCAGCTTAGCGGGGGGGATTCGGACAGATACGCAGTATTTT
clone size: .; V gene: TRBV5-5; D gene: .; J gene: TRBJ2-1; CDR3 protein: CASSLPAYNEQFF; CDR3 DNA: TGTGCCAGCAGCTTGCCTGCCTACAATGAGCAGTTCTTC
clone size: .; V gene: TRBV19; D gene: .; J gene: TRBJ2-3; CDR3 protein: CASSIKTGGNSYPHTQYF; CDR3 DNA: TGTGCCAGTAGTATAAAAACGGGCGGGAACTCCTACCCACATACGCAGTATTTT
clone size: .; V gene: TRBV6-6; D gene: .; J gene: TRBJ2-1; CDR3 protein: CASGQFSYNEQFF; CDR3 DNA: TGTGCCAGCGGGCAGTTCTCCTACAATGAGCAGTTCTTC
clone size: .; V gene: TRBV7-8; D gene: .; J gene: TRBJ2-3; CDR3 protein: CASSLGNPKGGYTQYF; CDR3 DNA: TGTGCCAGCAGCTTAGGTAACCCCAAGGGGGGGTATACGCAGTATTTT
clone size: .; V gene: TRBV5-1; D gene: .; J gene: TRBJ2-1; CDR3 protein: CASSFAANWNEQFF; CDR3 DNA: TGCGCCAGCAGCTTCGCGGCGAACTGGAATGAGCAGTTCTTC
clone size: once; V gene: TRBV19; D gene: TRBD2; J gene: TRBJ2-2; CDR3 protein: CASSVRGGSGGELFF; CDR3 DNA: TGTGCCAGTAGTGTCCGGGGGGGATCCGGCGGGGAGCTGTTTTTT
clone size: .; V gene: TRBV28; D gene: .; J gene: TRBJ2-7; CDR3 protein: CASSPRPIEQYF; CDR3 DNA: TGTGCCAGCAGTCCCCGTCCTATAGAGCAGTACTTC
clone size: .; V gene: TRBV20-1; D gene: .; J gene: TRBJ2-5; CDR3 protein: CSASTGAGGTQYF; CDR3 DNA: TGCAGTGCTAGTACCGGAGCCGGAGGGACCCAGTACTTC
clone size: .; V gene: TRBV12-3/TRBV12-4; D gene: .; J gene: TRBJ2-1; CDR3 protein: CASSKMTMAEQFF; CDR3 DNA: TGTGCCAGCAGTAAAATGACTATGGCTGAGCAGTTCTTC
clone size: .; V gene: TRBV29-1; D gene: .; J gene: TRBJ2-5; CDR3 protein: CSVEGQEETQYF; CDR3 DNA: TGCAGCGTTGAAGGACAGGAAGAGACCCAGTACTTC
clone size: .; V gene: TRBV23-1; D gene: .; J gene: TRBJ2-7; CDR3 protein: CASSQFKTGRRVPYEQYF; CDR3 DNA: TGCGCCAGCAGTCAATTCAAAACCGGGAGAAGGGTCCCCTACGAGCAGTACTTC
clone size: .; V gene: TRBV19; D gene: TRBD1; J gene: TRBJ2-7; CDR3 protein: CASSLRTGFYEQYF; CDR3 DNA: TGTGCCAGTAGTCTCAGGACAGGGTTCTACGAGCAGTACTTC
clone size: .; V gene: TRBV28; D gene: TRBD2; J gene: TRBJ2-1; CDR3 protein: CASRKSGSGYNEQFF; CDR3 DNA: TGTGCCAGCAGAAAAAGCGGGAGTGGCTACAATGAGCAGTTCTTC
clone size: .; V gene: TRBV5-6; D gene: .; J gene: TRBJ1-3; CDR3 protein: CASSFYRPGGNTIYF; CDR3 DNA: TGTGCCAGCAGCTTTTACAGACCTGGAGGAAACACCATATATTTT
clone size: .; V gene: TRBV5-6; D gene: TRBD2; J gene: TRBJ2-3; CDR3 protein: CASSSLGTEGGTDTQYF; CDR3 DNA: TGTGCCAGCAGCTCCCTTGGAACGGAGGGAGGGACAGATACGCAGTATTTT
clone size: .; V gene: TRBV2; D gene: .; J gene: TRBJ2-6; CDR3 protein: CASKRRDVPGPGANVLTF; CDR3 DNA: TGTGCCAGCAAGAGGAGGGACGTCCCAGGGCCCGGGGCCAACGTCCTGACTTTC
clone size: few; V gene: TRBV6-2/TRBV6-3; D gene: TRBD2; J gene: TRBJ2-3; CDR3 protein: CASSLAGGRTDTQYF; CDR3 DNA: TGTGCCAGCAGTTTAGCGGGAGGGCGCACAGATACGCAGTATTTT
clone size: .; V gene: TRBV27; D gene: .; J gene: TRBJ1-6; CDR3 protein: CASNLGGLNNSPLHF; CDR3 DNA: TGTGCCAGCAATCTAGGGGGTCTCAATAATTCACCCCTCCACTTT
clone size: .; V gene: TRBV15; D gene: .; J gene: TRBJ2-2; CDR3 protein: CATSREITGLAGELFF; CDR3 DNA: TGTGCCACCAGCAGGGAAATCACGGGTCTAGCCGGGGAGCTGTTTTTT
clone size: .; V gene: TRBV29-1; D gene: TRBD2; J gene: TRBJ2-7; CDR3 protein: CSVIKAGGPPNEQYF; CDR3 DNA: TGCAGCGTTATTAAAGCGGGAGGGCCCCCAAACGAGCAGTACTTC
clone size: .; V gene: TRBV3-1/TRBV3-2; D gene: .; J gene: TRBJ1-6; CDR3 protein: CASSQKIVPSGRDSYNSPLHF; CDR3 DNA: TGTGCCAGCAGCCAAAAGATAGTTCCGTCAGGGCGGGACTCCTATAATTCACCCCTCCACTTT
clone size: .; V gene: TRBV3-1/TRBV3-2; D gene: TRBD2; J gene: TRBJ2-2; CDR3 protein: CASRQGGGSSGELFF; CDR3 DNA: TGTGCCAGCAGGCAGGGCGGGGGATCATCCGGGGAGCTGTTTTTT